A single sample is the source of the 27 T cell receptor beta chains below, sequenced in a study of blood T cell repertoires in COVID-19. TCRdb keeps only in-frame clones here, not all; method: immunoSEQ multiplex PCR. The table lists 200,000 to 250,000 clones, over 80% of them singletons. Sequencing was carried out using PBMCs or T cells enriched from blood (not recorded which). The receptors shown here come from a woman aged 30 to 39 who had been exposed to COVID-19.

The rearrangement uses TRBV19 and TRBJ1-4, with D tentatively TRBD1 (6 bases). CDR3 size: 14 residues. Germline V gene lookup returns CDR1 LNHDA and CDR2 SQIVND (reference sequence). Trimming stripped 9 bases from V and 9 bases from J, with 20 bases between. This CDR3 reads CASAVGATRQKLFF. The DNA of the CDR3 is TGTGCCAGCGCGGTGGGGGCGACACGTCAAAAACTGTTTTTT. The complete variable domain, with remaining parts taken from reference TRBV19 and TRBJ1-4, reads DGGITQSPKYLFRKEGQNVTLSCEQNLNHDAMYWYRQDPGQGLRLIYYSQIVNDFQKGDIAEGYSVSREKKESFPLTVTSAQKNPTAFYLCASAVGATRQKLFFGSGTQLSVL.

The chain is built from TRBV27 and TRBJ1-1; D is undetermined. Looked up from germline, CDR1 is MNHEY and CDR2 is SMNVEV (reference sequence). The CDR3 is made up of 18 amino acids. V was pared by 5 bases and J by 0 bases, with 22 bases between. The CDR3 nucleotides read TGTGCCAGCAGTACGGGGTGGAGGGCTCGAGCCATGAACACTGAAGCTTTCTTT. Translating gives CASSTGWRARAMNTEAFF.

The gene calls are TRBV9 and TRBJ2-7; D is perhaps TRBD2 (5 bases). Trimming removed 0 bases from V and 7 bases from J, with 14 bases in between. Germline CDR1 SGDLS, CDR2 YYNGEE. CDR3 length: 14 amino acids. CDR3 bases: TGTGCCAGCAGCGTAGGTCCAGCGGTGGGAGAGCAGTACTTC. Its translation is CASSVGPAVGEQYF. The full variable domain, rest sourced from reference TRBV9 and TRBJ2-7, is DSGVTQTPKHLITATGQRVTLRCSPRSGDLSVYWYQQSLDQGLQFLIQYYNGEERAKGNILERFSAQQFPDLHSELNLSSLELGDSALYFCASSVGPAVGEQYFGPGTRLTVT.

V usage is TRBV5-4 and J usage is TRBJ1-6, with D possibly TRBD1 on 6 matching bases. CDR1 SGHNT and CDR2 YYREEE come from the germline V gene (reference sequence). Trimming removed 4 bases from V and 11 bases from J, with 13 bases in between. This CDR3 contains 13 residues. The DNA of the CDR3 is TGTGCCAGCAGCCCTAACAGGGTAACACCCCTCCACTTT. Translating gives CASSPNRVTPLHF.

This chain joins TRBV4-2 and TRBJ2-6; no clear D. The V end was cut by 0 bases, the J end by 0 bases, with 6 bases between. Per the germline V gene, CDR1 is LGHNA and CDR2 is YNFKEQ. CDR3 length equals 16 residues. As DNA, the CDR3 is TGTGCCAGCAGCCAAGAGCACACCTCTGGGGCCAACGTCCTGACTTTC. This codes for CASSQEHTSGANVLTF.

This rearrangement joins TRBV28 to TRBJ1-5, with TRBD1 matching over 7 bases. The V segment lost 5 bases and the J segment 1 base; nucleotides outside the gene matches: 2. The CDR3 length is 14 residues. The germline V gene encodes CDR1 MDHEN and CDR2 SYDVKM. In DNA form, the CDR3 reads TGTGCCAGCAGTCAGACAGGGAGCAATCAGCCCCAGCATTTT. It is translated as CASSQTGSNQPQHF. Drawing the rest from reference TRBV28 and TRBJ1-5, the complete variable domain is DVKVTQSSRYLVKRTGEKVFLECVQDMDHENMFWYRQDPGLGLRLIYFSYDVKMKEKGDIPEGYSVSREKKERFSLILESASTNQTSMYLCASSQTGSNQPQHFGDGTRLSIL.

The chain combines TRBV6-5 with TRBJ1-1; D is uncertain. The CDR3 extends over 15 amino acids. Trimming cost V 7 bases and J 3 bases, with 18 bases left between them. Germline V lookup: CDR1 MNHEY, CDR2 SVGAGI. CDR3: CASTPRRQLDTEAFF. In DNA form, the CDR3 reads TGTGCCAGCACCCCACGGCGGCAGTTGGACACTGAAGCTTTCTTT.

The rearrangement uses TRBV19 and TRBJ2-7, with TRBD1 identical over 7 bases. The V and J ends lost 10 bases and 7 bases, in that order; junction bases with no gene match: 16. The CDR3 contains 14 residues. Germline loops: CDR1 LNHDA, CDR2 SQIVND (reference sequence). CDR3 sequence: CATRSRQGLWEQYF. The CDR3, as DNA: TGTGCCACCCGATCTCGACAGGGCCTTTGGGAGCAGTACTTC.

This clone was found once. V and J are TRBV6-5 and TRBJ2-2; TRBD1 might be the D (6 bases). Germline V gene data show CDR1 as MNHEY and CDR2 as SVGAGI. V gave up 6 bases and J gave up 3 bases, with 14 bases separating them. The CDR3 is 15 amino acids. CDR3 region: CASRRGGVYTGELFF. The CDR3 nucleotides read TGTGCCAGCAGGAGAGGGGGAGTGTACACCGGGGAGCTGTTTTTT.

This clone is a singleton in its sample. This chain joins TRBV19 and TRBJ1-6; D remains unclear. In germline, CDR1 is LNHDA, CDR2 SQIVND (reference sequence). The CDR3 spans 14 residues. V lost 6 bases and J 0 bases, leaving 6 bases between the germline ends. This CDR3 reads CASRQSSYNSPLHF. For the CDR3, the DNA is TGTGCCAGTAGACAGAGCTCCTATAATTCACCCCTCCACTTT.

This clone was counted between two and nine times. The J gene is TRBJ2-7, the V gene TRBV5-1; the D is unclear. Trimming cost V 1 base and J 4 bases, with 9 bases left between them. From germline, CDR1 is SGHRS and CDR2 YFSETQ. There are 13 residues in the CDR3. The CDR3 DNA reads TGCGCCAGCAGCTTGAACAGAGAGTACGAGCAGTACTTC. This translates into CASSLNREYEQYF. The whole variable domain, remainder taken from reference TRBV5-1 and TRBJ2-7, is KAGVTQTPRYLIKTRGQQVTLSCSPISGHRSVSWYQQTPGQGLQFLFEYFSETQRNKGNFPGRFSGRQFSNSRSEMNVSTLELGDSALYLCASSLNREYEQYFGPGTRLTVT.

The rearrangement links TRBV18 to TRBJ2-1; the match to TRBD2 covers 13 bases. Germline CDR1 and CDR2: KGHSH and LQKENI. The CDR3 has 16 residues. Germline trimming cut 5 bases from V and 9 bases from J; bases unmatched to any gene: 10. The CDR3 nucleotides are TGTGCCAGCTCAACAGGACTAGCGGGAGTTTCTATTGAGCAGTTCTTC. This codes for CASSTGLAGVSIEQFF.

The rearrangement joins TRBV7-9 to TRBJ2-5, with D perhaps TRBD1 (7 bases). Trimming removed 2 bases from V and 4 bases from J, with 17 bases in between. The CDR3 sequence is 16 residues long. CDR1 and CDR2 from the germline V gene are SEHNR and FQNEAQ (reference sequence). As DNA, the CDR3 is TGTGCCAGCAGCTTAATTGGAGGGGGCCGGGGAGAGACCCAGTACTTC. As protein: CASSLIGGGRGETQYF.

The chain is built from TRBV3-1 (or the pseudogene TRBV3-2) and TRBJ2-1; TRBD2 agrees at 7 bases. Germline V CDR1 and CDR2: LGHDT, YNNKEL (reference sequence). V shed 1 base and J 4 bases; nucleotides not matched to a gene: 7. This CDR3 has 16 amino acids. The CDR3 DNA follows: TGTGCCAGCAGCCAAGCGACACTAGCGCTATACAATGAGCAGTTCTTC. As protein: CASSQATLALYNEQFF.

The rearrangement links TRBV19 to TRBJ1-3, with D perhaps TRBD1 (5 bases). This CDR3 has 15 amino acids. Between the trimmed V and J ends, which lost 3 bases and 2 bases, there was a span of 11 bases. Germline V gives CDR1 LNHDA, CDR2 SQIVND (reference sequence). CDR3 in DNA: TGTGCCAGTAGTATCTCGCTAGGGGCTGGAAACACCATATATTTT. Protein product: CASSISLGAGNTIYF.

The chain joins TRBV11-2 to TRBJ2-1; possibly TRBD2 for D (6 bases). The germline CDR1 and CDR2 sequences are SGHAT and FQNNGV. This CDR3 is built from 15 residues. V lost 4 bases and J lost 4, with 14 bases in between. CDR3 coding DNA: TGTGCCAGCAGCTCCGGAGGGGTTCGGTACAATGAGCAGTTCTTC. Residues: CASSSGGVRYNEQFF.

The DNA of the CDR3 is TGTGCCAGCAGTCCCCACTGGACTAGCGGGAGGGGTGGGGGCGATGAGCAGTTCTTC. This codes for CASSPHWTSGRGGGDEQFF. The chain links TRBV27 to TRBJ2-1; 15 bases are a match to TRBD2. The CDR3 runs to 19 residues. V dropped 5 bases and J dropped 8; count of bases not matched to a gene: 16. Germline V CDR1 and CDR2: MNHEY, SMNVEV (reference sequence).

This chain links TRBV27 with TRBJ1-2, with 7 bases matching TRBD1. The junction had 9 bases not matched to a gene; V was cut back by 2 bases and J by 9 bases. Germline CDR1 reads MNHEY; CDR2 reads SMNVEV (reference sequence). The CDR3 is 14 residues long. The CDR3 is CASSLTRQGGSYTF. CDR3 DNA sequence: TGTGCCAGCAGTTTAACCCGACAGGGTGGGAGCTACACCTTC.

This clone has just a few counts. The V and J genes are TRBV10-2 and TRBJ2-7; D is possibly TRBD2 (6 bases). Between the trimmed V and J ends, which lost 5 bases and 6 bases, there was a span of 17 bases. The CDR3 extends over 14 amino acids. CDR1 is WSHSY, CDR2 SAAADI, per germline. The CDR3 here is CASSLALAGGEQYF. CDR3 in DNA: TGCGCCAGCAGTTTAGCCCTCGCCGGGGGCGAGCAGTACTTC.

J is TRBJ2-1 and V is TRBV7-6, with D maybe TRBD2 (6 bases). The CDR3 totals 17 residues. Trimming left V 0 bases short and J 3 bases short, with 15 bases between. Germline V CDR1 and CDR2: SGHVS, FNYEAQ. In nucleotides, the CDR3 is TGTGCCAGCAGCTTAGCCGGTGGGGGGATTAGCTACAATGAGCAGTTCTTC. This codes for CASSLAGGGISYNEQFF.

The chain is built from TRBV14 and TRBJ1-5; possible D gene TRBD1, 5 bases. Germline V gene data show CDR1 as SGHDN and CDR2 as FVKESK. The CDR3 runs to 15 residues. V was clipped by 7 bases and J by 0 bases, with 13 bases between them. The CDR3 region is CASKHGADSNQPQHF. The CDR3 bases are TGTGCCAGCAAACATGGGGCAGATAGCAATCAGCCCCAGCATTTT.

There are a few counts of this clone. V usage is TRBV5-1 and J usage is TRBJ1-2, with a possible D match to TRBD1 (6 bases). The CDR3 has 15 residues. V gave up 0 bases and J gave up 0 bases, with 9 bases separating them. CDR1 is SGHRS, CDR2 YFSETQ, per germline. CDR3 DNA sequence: TGCGCCAGCAGCTTGGGGGACACCCCTAACTATGGCTACACCTTC. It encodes CASSLGDTPNYGYTF.

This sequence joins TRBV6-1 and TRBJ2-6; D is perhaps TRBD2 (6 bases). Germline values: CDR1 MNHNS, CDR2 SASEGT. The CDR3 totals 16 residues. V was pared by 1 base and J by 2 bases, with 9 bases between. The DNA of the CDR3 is TGTGCCAGCAGTGAAGTCACGGGGGCTGGGGCCAACGTCCTGACTTTC. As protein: CASSEVTGAGANVLTF.

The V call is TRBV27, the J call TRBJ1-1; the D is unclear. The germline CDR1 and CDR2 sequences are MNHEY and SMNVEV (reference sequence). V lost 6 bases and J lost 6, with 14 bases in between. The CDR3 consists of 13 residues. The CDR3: CASRPLRGAEAFF. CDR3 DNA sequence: TGTGCCAGCAGGCCCTTACGGGGTGCTGAAGCTTTCTTT.

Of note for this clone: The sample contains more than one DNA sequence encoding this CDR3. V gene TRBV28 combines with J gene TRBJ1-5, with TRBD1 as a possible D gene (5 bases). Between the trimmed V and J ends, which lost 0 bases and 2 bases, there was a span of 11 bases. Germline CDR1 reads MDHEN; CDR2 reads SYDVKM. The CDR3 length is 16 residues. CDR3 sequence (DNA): TGTGCCAGCAGTTTATGGGCAGGGAGGGGCAATCAGCCCCAGCATTTT. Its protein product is CASSLWAGRGNQPQHF.

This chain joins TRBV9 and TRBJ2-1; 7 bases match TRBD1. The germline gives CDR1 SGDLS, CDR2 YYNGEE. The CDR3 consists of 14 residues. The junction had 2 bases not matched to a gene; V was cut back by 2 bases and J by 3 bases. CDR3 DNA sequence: TGTGCCAGCAGCGTTTGGACAGGCTACAATGAGCAGTTCTTC. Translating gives CASSVWTGYNEQFF.

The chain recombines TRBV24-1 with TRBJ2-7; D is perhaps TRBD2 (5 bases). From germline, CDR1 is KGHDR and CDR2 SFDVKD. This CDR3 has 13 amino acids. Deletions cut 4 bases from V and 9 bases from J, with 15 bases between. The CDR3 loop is CATSEGASGRQYF. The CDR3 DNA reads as TGTGCCACCAGTGAGGGAGCATCGGGTCGGCAGTACTTC.